A single sample gave rise to the 12 T cell receptor beta chains below, sequenced in a study of shared clonotypes between healthy human individuals. TCRdb's table, derived via immunoSEQ multiplex PCR, lists solely in-frame clones and lacks some. This sample has roughly 1,600,000 clones, with around 98.5% found just once. Sequencing was performed on naive CD4+ T cells sorted from blood. Subset noted: CD45RA+ positively selected. These receptors were collected from a man younger than 40 in good health.

The chain is built from TRBV5-1 and TRBJ2-5; 8 bases agree with TRBD1. The length of the CDR3 is 15 residues. Germline V gene lookup returns CDR1 SGHRS and CDR2 YFSETQ. V lost 3 bases to trimming and J lost 0 bases; unmatched junction nucleotides: 4. The CDR3 loop reads CASSWGDRYQETQYF. The CDR3 DNA reads as TGCGCCAGCAGCTGGGGGGACAGGTACCAAGAGACCCAGTACTTC.

The CDR3 is CASSLFIGRGGPYEQYF. CDR3 in DNA: TGTGCCAGCAGCTTATTTATTGGGCGCGGTGGCCCCTACGAGCAGTACTTC. The chain has TRBV7-9 and TRBJ2-7; D is unclear. This CDR3 spans 17 amino acids. Germline V gives CDR1 SEHNR, CDR2 FQNEAQ (reference sequence). Between the trimmed V and J ends, which lost 2 bases and 2 bases, there was a span of 19 bases.

The V call is TRBV7-3, the J call TRBJ2-2, with 9 bases matching TRBD1. The germline V gene has CDR1 SGHTA and CDR2 FQGTGA. V dropped 5 bases and J dropped 1; count of bases not matched to a gene: 2. The CDR3 length is 15 residues. The CDR3 DNA is TGTGCCAGCAGCACGGGACAGGGGAACACCGGGGAGCTGTTTTTT. Translated: CASSTGQGNTGELFF.

The V call is TRBV27, the J call TRBJ2-7; D remains unclear. From germline, CDR1 is MNHEY and CDR2 SMNVEV (reference sequence). This CDR3 is 15 amino acids long. Trimming stripped 5 bases from V and 0 bases from J, with 14 bases between. The chain's CDR3 is CASSTRVGNSYEQYF. Here the CDR3 DNA reads TGTGCCAGCAGTACCCGTGTAGGAAACTCCTACGAGCAGTACTTC.

The chain is built from TRBV28 and TRBJ1-2; 9 positions agree with TRBD1. Unmatched junction bases numbered 3, after V lost 6 bases and J lost 4 bases. In germline, CDR1 is MDHEN, CDR2 SYDVKM. The CDR3 runs to 13 residues. The CDR3 DNA sequence: TGTGCCAGCAGCCGGGGACAGGGCTATGGCTACACCTTC. Residues: CASSRGQGYGYTF.

The J gene is TRBJ2-5, the V gene TRBV2; possible D gene TRBD2, 6 bases. The CDR3 consists of 11 residues. Germline values: CDR1 SNHLY, CDR2 FYNNEI. The CDR3 DNA reads TGTGCACAGTCGGGGGAAGAGACCCAGTACTTC. It encodes CAQSGEETQYF.

V is TRBV7-3 and J is TRBJ2-1, with D possibly matching TRBD2 (6 bases). Germline assignment: CDR1 SGHTA and CDR2 FQGTGA. The CDR3 has 15 amino acids. V shed 2 bases and J shed 9 bases, with 17 bases lying between them. The CDR3, as DNA: TGTGCCAGCAGCTTAGTCACGTTGGGTAGCGGTGAGCAGTTCTTC. Its translation is CASSLVTLGSGEQFF.

The chain is built from TRBV7-2 and TRBJ2-7; the match to TRBD2 covers 10 bases. This CDR3 is built from 16 residues. Germline V gene data show CDR1 as SGHTA and CDR2 as FQGNSA. The V gene end was trimmed by 5 bases and the J gene end by 1 base; junction bases not matched to a gene: 8. The CDR3 DNA is TGTGCCAGCAGCCCATCTAGCGGGAGTGGTTCCTACGAGCAGTACTTC. Its protein is CASSPSSGSGSYEQYF.

This sequence joins TRBV7-9 and TRBJ2-7; D call uncertain. CDR3 length: 12 residues. Trimming took off 3 bases at V and 6 bases at J, with 9 bases between the two ends. The germline V gene has CDR1 SEHNR and CDR2 FQNEAQ (reference sequence). The CDR3 loop reads CASSFIMGEQYF. Written as DNA, the CDR3 is TGTGCCAGCAGCTTTATTATGGGCGAGCAGTACTTC.

The chain recombines TRBV11-2 with TRBJ2-7; TRBD1 matches 7 bases. This CDR3 region has 14 residues. J gave up 2 bases and V 6 bases, and 7 bases lay outside the gene matches. Germline CDR1 is SGHAT and CDR2 is FQNNGV. The CDR3 sequence is CASRARGSAYEQYF. As DNA, the CDR3 is TGTGCCAGCAGGGCCAGGGGGTCCGCCTACGAGCAGTACTTC.

The chain has TRBV7-2 and TRBJ2-7, with 7 bases lining up with TRBD1. This CDR3 comprises 14 residues. The germline V gene encodes CDR1 SGHTA and CDR2 FQGNSA. V shed 6 bases, J shed 2 bases, and the junction held 7 bases outside the gene matches. CDR3 DNA: TGTGCCAGCAGTTCTACAGGGGTACCCTACGAGCAGTACTTC. Residues: CASSSTGVPYEQYF. The full variable domain, its missing parts supplied by reference TRBV7-2 and TRBJ2-7, is GAGVSQSPSNKVTEKGKDVELRCDPISGHTALYWYRQSLGQGLEFLIYFQGNSAPDKSGLPSDRFSAERTGGSVSTLTIQRTQQEDSAVYLCASSSTGVPYEQYFGPGTRLTVT.

V and J are TRBV27 and TRBJ2-7, with 10 bases lining up with TRBD1. CDR1 and CDR2 (germline): MNHEY, SMNVEV (reference sequence). Losses at the gene ends were 8 bases for V and 3 bases for J; bases not matched to a gene: 7. The CDR3 has 14 amino acids. The CDR3 sequence is CASLRGQGHYEQYF. CDR3 bases: TGTGCCAGCTTAAGGGGACAGGGGCACTACGAGCAGTACTTC.